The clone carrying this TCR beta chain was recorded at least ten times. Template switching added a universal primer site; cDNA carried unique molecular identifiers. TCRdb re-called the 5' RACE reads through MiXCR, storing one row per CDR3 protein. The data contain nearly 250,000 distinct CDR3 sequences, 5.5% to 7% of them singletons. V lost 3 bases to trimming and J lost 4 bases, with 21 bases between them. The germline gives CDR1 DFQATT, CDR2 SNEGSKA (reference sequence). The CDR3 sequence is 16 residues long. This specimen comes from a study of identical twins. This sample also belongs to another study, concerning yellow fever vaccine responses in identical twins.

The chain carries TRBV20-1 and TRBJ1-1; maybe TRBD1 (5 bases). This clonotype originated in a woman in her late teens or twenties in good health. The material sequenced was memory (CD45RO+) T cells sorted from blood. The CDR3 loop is CSARGTEGLIGTEAFF. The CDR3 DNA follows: TGCAGTGCTAGGGGGACGGAGGGTTTGATTGGCACTGAAGCTTTCTTT.